A selection of T cell receptor beta chains follows, all from one sample in a study of blood T cell repertoires in COVID-19. TCRdb keeps only in-frame clones here, not all; method: immunoSEQ multiplex PCR. The repertoire holds hundreds of thousands of clones, 80% seen once, with around 7.4% in the top ten. Sequenced: PBMCs or T cells enriched from blood (not recorded which). All receptors derive from a woman aged 35 to 49 with acute COVID-19. The CDR3 runs from the conserved cysteine through the conserved F or W. The order of the fields is V gene, D gene, clone size, J gene, CDR3 DNA, CDR3 protein. A D gene is named only where the DNA matches it firmly. Clone size is stated in some rows and not others, as once, few, many or a class when expanded.

TRBV19	TRBD1	NA	TRBJ2-6	TGTGCCAGTGGGGACAGGGCTGGGGCCAACGTCCTGACTTTC	CASGDRAGANVLTF
TRBV18	NA	NA	TRBJ2-5	TGTGCCAGCTCAGACAGTCAAGAGACCCAGTACTTC	CASSDSQETQYF
TRBV6-5	NA	NA	TRBJ2-2	TGTGCCAGCGCGGGACTGAACACCGGGGAGCTGTTTTTT	CASAGLNTGELFF
TRBV2	NA	NA	TRBJ1-1	TGTACTTTCTACGGGAGGGGGACTGAAGCTTTCTTT	CTFYGRGTEAFF
TRBV7-2	TRBD2	NA	TRBJ2-7	TGTGCCAGCAGCTTAGTAGCGGGAGGGCCCAACGAGCAGTACTTC	CASSLVAGGPNEQYF
TRBV29-1	TRBD2	NA	TRBJ2-7	TGCAGCGTCGCCGTTACGGGGAGGGTGTACTTC	CSVAVTGRVYF
TRBV30	TRBD2	NA	TRBJ2-5	TGTGCCTGGAGTAAGACTAGCGGGAGGGTGGAGACCCAGTACTTC	CAWSKTSGRVETQYF
TRBV21-1	NA	once	TRBJ2-7	TGTGCCAGCTCCCCAGGGACAGGGTACGAATACGAGCAGTACTTC	CASSPGTGYEYEQYF
TRBV28	NA	NA	TRBJ1-5	TGTGCCAGCAGTTTGCTGTCCCAGGGGCAGCCCCAGCATTTT	CASSLLSQGQPQHF
TRBV18	NA	NA	TRBJ2-7	TGTGCCAGCTCAGGGGATTTCCAGGGGACCTACGAGCAGTACTTC	CASSGDFQGTYEQYF
TRBV4-2	NA	few	TRBJ2-1	TGTGCCAGCAGCCCCCAAAGGGGGGGATCAAGCTACAATGAGCAGTTCTTC	CASSPQRGGSSYNEQFF
TRBV25-1	TRBD2	NA	TRBJ2-2	TGTGCCAGCAGTACGAGGACTAGCGACTTAACCGGGGAGCTGTTTTTT	CASSTRTSDLTGELFF
TRBV7-9	NA	NA	TRBJ1-3	TGTGCCAGCAGTTACAGGGAAAGCTCTGGAAACACCATATATTTT	CASSYRESSGNTIYF
TRBV19	TRBD1	NA	TRBJ1-1	TGTGCCAGTAGTAGCCGGGACAGGGGGATGAGCACTGAAGCTTTCTTT	CASSSRDRGMSTEAFF
TRBV7-3	NA	NA	TRBJ2-1	TGTGCCAGCAGCTTGGGACTGGACTCCTACAATGAGCAGTTCTTC	CASSLGLDSYNEQFF
TRBV29-1	TRBD1	once	TRBJ1-2	TGCAGCGTTGGAGGGGGCGGTGGCTACACCTTC	CSVGGGGGYTF
TRBV4-1	TRBD1	NA	TRBJ1-5	TGCGCCAGCAGTCAACACCCATCTCCGGGACAGGGACAAAATAGCAATCAGCCCCAGCATTTT	CASSQHPSPGQGQNSNQPQHF
TRBV28	TRBD1	NA	TRBJ1-5	TGTGCCAGCAGTAAGACAGGGGGCTTCAATCAGCCCCAGCATTTT	CASSKTGGFNQPQHF
TRBV6-5	NA	NA	TRBJ1-1	TGTGCCAGCAGTTCCCGGCGGGTGGGAGGGGCCACTGAAGCTTTCTTT	CASSSRRVGGATEAFF
TRBV5-1	TRBD1	NA	TRBJ1-6	TGCGCCAGCAGCTCCACAGGGGGGAATTCACCCCTCCACTTT	CASSSTGGNSPLHF
TRBV19	TRBD1	NA	TRBJ1-6	TGTGCCAGTGGGACAGATTCACCCCTCCACTTT	CASGTDSPLHF
TRBV14	TRBD1	NA	TRBJ2-5	TGTGCCAGCAGCCGTGGGGACAGGGGGCTTGAGACCCAGTACTTC	CASSRGDRGLETQYF
TRBV5-1	TRBD2	NA	TRBJ2-2	TGCGCCAGCACCTTCCTAGCGGGAGTGTCCGGGGAGCTGTTTTTT	CASTFLAGVSGELFF
TRBV11-3	TRBD1	few	TRBJ2-1	TGTGCCAGCAGCTCCTCCCGGGACAGTCCTTACAATGAGCAGTTCTTC	CASSSSRDSPYNEQFF
TRBV7-3	TRBD2	NA	TRBJ2-2	TGTGCCAGCAGCCGACTAGCGGGATACCTTTCCGGGGAGCTGTTTTTT	CASSRLAGYLSGELFF
TRBV3-1/TRBV3-2	NA	once	TRBJ1-1	TGTGCCAGCAGCCAGGGGGCCGGCACTGAAGCTTTCTTT	CASSQGAGTEAFF
TRBV11-3	NA	NA	TRBJ2-7	TGTGCCAGCAGCTTTGACAGCCGATACGAGCAGTACTTC	CASSFDSRYEQYF
TRBV19	TRBD1	NA	TRBJ2-7	TGTGCCAGTACCCCGGGACAGGCGCCTCACGAGCAGTACTTC	CASTPGQAPHEQYF
TRBV10-2	NA	once	TRBJ1-1	TGCGCCAGCAGCCTCGGGGAGAACACTGAAGCTTTCTTT	CASSLGENTEAFF
TRBV19	NA	NA	TRBJ2-3	TGTGCCAGTAGACAAACACCCACAGATACGCAGTATTTT	CASRQTPTDTQYF
TRBV7-7	TRBD1	once	TRBJ2-2	TGTGCTAGCAGTTTGGACAGGGGGGACACCGGGGAGCTGTTTTTT	CASSLDRGDTGELFF
TRBV19	TRBD1	NA	TRBJ2-7	TGTGCCAGTAGGATGGGACAGGGACGTACCTACGAGCAGTACTTC	CASRMGQGRTYEQYF
TRBV7-9	NA	few	TRBJ2-2	TGTGCCAGCAGCTTAGCGGGCCTGGTTAACACCGGGGAGCTGTTTTTT	CASSLAGLVNTGELFF
TRBV19	NA	NA	TRBJ2-7	TGTGCCAGTAGTATTTCTGTAGTGGGGGGCTACGAGCAGTACTTC	CASSISVVGGYEQYF
TRBV28	NA	NA	TRBJ1-5	TGTGCCAGCAGTTCCTCCGGCAGGGCGCAGCCCCAGCATTTT	CASSSSGRAQPQHF
TRBV11-2	TRBD1	NA	TRBJ2-5	TGTGCCAGCAGCCTGGGGACAGGGAGGCTCCAAGAGACCCAGTACTTC	CASSLGTGRLQETQYF
TRBV12-3/TRBV12-4	NA	NA	TRBJ1-2	TGTGCCAGCAAGCCGAATATCGGCTATGGCTACACCTTC	CASKPNIGYGYTF
TRBV28	NA	NA	TRBJ2-5	TGTGCCAGCAGTTTGGCCCTGAGGGAAGAGACCCAGTACTTC	CASSLALREETQYF
TRBV7-9	NA	NA	TRBJ1-3	TGTGCCAGCAGACCTAGGAGAGAGAAAGGAAACACCATATATTTT	CASRPRREKGNTIYF
TRBV24-1	TRBD1	NA	TRBJ2-5	TGTGCCACCAGTGGGTCGATCACTCCGGGACAGGGATGGCGAGAGACCCAGTACTTC	CATSGSITPGQGWRETQYF
TRBV7-8	TRBD1	NA	TRBJ1-2	TGTGCCAGCAGCTTACAGGGGGAAGAAGGCTACACCTTC	CASSLQGEEGYTF
TRBV5-1	NA	NA	TRBJ1-2	TGCGCCAGCAGCCGGGTCGGGGGAGACTATGGCTACACCTTC	CASSRVGGDYGYTF
TRBV24-1	TRBD2	NA	TRBJ2-3	TGTGCCACCAGTGATTTGAAGGCGGGAGCAGGGGATACGCAGTATTTT	CATSDLKAGAGDTQYF
TRBV6-4	NA	NA	TRBJ1-2	TGTGCCAGCAGACAAGGCCCTGGAGGAGGCTATGGCTACACCTTC	CASRQGPGGGYGYTF
TRBV6-5	NA	few	TRBJ1-4	TGTGCCAGCAGTATCGGACTCGGCTCTAATGAAAAACTGTTTTTT	CASSIGLGSNEKLFF
TRBV7-2	NA	NA	TRBJ2-2	TGTGCCAGCAGCTTTGCGAGGGATACGGTCGGGGAGCTGTTTTTT	CASSFARDTVGELFF
TRBV27	NA	NA	TRBJ1-5	TGTGCCAGCAGTCCCTCTTATAGCAATCAGCCCCAGCATTTT	CASSPSYSNQPQHF